These 5 T cell receptor beta chains came from one sample sequenced in a study of blood T cells in healthy people across ages. A sample-barcoded 5' primer and a J-beta primer mix were used in a second PCR of about 6 to 11 cycles. Each CDR3 protein gets one entry after TCRdb re-called the 5' RACE reads with MiXCR. The sample has 650,000 to 1,000,000 distinct CDR3 sequences; 35% to 40% are singletons. The sample was blood. The source is a man aged 18 to 35 in good health.

This rearrangement joins TRBV19 to TRBJ2-1; 7 nucleotides line up with TRBD2. With 1 base clipped from V and 2 bases from J, the junction kept 5 bases outside the gene matches. The CDR3 loop spans 16 amino acids. Germline loops: CDR1 LNHDA, CDR2 SQIVND (reference sequence). Here the CDR3 reads CASSIVLARAYNEQFF. The CDR3 coding sequence is TGTGCCAGTAGTATAGTACTAGCGAGAGCCTACAATGAGCAGTTCTTC.

The V and J genes are TRBV14 and TRBJ2-2; 7 bases agree with TRBD1. V dropped 7 bases and J dropped 6; count of bases not matched to a gene: 14. Germline lookup yields CDR1 SGHDN and CDR2 FVKESK. This CDR3 has 16 amino acids. CDR3 DNA sequence: TGTGCCAGCAACCTGGACCGACAGGGATGGGCCGGGGAGCTGTTTTTT. As protein: CASNLDRQGWAGELFF.

The chain is built from TRBV7-9 and TRBJ2-3; 8 bases line up with TRBD1. The germline CDR1 and CDR2 sequences are SEHNR and FQNEAQ (reference sequence). The CDR3 has 15 residues. The V segment lost 8 bases and the J segment 2 bases; nucleotides outside the gene matches: 9. The CDR3 sequence: CASFDRGWTTDTQYF. CDR3 DNA: TGTGCCAGCTTCGACAGGGGCTGGACCACAGATACGCAGTATTTT.

This clonotype has at least ten counts. This sequence joins TRBV29-1 and TRBJ2-6; D unresolved. Germline lookup yields CDR1 SQVTM and CDR2 ANQGSEA. V was pared by 6 bases and J by 0 bases, with 6 bases between. This CDR3 comprises 13 residues. CDR3 in amino acids: CSVGNSGANVLTF. The CDR3 DNA sequence: TGCAGCGTCGGTAACTCTGGGGCCAACGTCCTGACTTTC.

The chain carries TRBV9 and TRBJ2-5, with TRBD1 matching 10 bases. Per germline, CDR1 SGDLS and CDR2 YYNGEE. After removal of 0 bases from V and 4 bases from J, the junction contained 3 bases not matched to a gene. The CDR3 loop spans 15 amino acids. The DNA for the CDR3 is TGTGCCAGCAGCGTAGTTGGACAGGGGGGAGAGACCCAGTACTTC. It translates to CASSVVGQGGETQYF.